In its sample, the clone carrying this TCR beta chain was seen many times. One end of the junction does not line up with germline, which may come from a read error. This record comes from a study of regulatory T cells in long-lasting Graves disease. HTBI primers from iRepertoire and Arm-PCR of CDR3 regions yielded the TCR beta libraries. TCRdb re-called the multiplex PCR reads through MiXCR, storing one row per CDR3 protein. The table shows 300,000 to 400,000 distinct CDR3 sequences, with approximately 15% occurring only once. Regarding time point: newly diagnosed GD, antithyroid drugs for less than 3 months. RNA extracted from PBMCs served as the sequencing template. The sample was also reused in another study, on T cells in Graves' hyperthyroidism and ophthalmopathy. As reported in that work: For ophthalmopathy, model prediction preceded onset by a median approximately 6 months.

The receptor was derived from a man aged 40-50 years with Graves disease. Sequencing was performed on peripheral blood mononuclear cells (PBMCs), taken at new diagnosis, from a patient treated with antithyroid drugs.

The CDR3 reads CASSLKPGTEAFF. In nucleotides, the CDR3 is TGTGCTAGCAGCTTAAAGCCAGGCACTGAAGCTTTCTTT. The chain joins TRBV7-7 to TRBJ1-1; no firm D call. This CDR3 region has 13 residues. Germline assignment: CDR1 SSHAT and CDR2 FNYEAQ (reference sequence).